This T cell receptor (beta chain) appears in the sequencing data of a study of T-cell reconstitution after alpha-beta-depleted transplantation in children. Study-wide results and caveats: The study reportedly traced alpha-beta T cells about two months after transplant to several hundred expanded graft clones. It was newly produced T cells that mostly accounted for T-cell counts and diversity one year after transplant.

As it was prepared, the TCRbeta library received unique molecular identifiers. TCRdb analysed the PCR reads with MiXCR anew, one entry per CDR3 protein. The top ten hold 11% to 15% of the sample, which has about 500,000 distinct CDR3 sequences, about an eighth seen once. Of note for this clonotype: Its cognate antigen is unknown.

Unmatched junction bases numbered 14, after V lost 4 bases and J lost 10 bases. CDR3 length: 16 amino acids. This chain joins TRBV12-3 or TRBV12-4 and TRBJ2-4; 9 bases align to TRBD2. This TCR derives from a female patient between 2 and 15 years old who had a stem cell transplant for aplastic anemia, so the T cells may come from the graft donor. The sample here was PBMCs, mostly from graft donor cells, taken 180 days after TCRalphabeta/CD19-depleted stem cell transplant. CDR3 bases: TGTGCCAGCAGTTCTACAGGGACTAGCAATCTTTTAATTCAGTACTTC. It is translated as CASSSTGTSNLLIQYF.